The 18 T cell receptor beta chains below were found in one sample sequenced in a study of CD8 T cells in Susac syndrome (dated by TCRdb to the late 2010s). Receptor amplification or capture employed the immunoSEQ multiplex PCR assay. RNA was extracted with the RNeasy kit and roughly 0.5 to 1 ug was reverse transcribed using random hexamers. TCRdb reanalyzed the raw reads on its own, using fastp at Q25 for trimming and MiXCR for clone calling, and kept in-frame beta chains. A single entry per CDR3 protein holds the most common genes and DNA from its merged rows. This sample has about 190,000 distinct CDR3 sequences in its table, and under 97% of those were observed once. The leading ten clones occupy around 0.096% of the sample. Sequenced: CD4+ T cells from PBMCs. These receptors came from a human donor with Susac syndrome.

This chain connects TRBV25-1 to TRBJ1-5; D possibly corresponds to TRBD1 (6 bases). CDR3 length: 15 amino acids. V was clipped by 2 bases and J by 3 bases, with 11 bases between them. CDR1 is MGHDK, CDR2 SYGVNS, per germline. In DNA, the CDR3 is TGTGCCAGCAGTGAAGGAGGGGGACTCAATCAGCCCCAGCATTTT. Protein product: CASSEGGGLNQPQHF.

This clonotype occurred once. V gene TRBV5-3 combines with J gene TRBJ1-2, with D perhaps matching TRBD1 (5 bases). TRBV5-3 is known as an ORF, though its function is uncertain. V was shortened by 3 bases and J by 13 bases, with 13 bases between the two germline ends. The CDR3 loop spans 11 amino acids. The CDR3 coding sequence is TGTGCCAGAAGCTGGAAACAGGAGTGCACCTTC. It translates to CARSWKQECTF.

The chain has TRBV6-2 or TRBV6-3 and TRBJ2-1, with 8 nucleotides matching TRBD2. The CDR3 consists of 14 residues. The J segment lost 9 bases and the V segment lost 5 bases, leaving 9 bases of the junction unmatched. Germline V gene lookup returns CDR1 MNHEY and CDR2 SVGEGT. CDR3 DNA sequence: TGTGCCAGCAGTCGCCTTAGCGGGGCGGGTGAGCAGTTCTTC. It yields the protein CASSRLSGAGEQFF.

This clonotype was seen a single time. This chain links TRBV5-6 with TRBJ1-2, with a possible D match to TRBD1 (5 bases). V lost 0 bases to trimming and J lost 4 bases, with 10 bases between them. This CDR3 contains 14 residues. Germline assignment: CDR1 SGHDT and CDR2 YYEEEE. CDR3 sequence: CASSLDRTSYGYTF. The CDR3 DNA sequence: TGTGCCAGCAGCTTGGACAGGACCAGCTATGGCTACACCTTC.

The chain is built from TRBV4-3 and TRBJ2-2; TRBD1 aligns across 11 bases. Germline-derived CDR1 and CDR2 are LGHNA and YSLEER. This CDR3 spans 15 amino acids. J gave up 7 bases and V 1 base, and 2 bases lay outside the gene matches. The CDR3 DNA sequence: TGCGCCAGCAGCCAAGGAGGGACAGGGGGCGGGGAGCTGTTTTTT. It specifies CASSQGGTGGGELFF.

The chain carries TRBV6-4 and TRBJ2-2; possibly TRBD1 for D (6 bases). Germline V CDR1 and CDR2: MRHNA, SNTAGT. This CDR3 is built from 14 residues. Trimming shortened V by 4 bases and J by 7 bases, and 13 bases separated the two germline ends. CDR3 in amino acids: CASSGDIQGGELFF. Written as DNA, the CDR3 is TGTGCCAGCAGTGGGGACATACAAGGCGGGGAGCTGTTTTTT.

This rearrangement joins TRBV19 to TRBJ1-6; unclear D gene. Germline V gene lookup returns CDR1 LNHDA and CDR2 SQIVND (reference sequence). V shed 10 bases and J shed 7 bases, with 11 bases lying between them. The CDR3 has 12 amino acids. The CDR3: CATRDGNSPLHF. CDR3 in DNA: TGTGCCACCCGGGATGGCAATTCACCCCTCCACTTT.

V gene TRBV9 combines with J gene TRBJ2-2; 7 bases align to TRBD2. Germline trimming cut 3 bases from V and 7 bases from J; bases unmatched to any gene: 6. Germline V lookup: CDR1 SGDLS, CDR2 YYNGEE. CDR3 length: 14 amino acids. DNA for the CDR3: TGTGCCAGCAGCGGCGGGACTACCTACGGGGAGCTGTTTTTT. It codes for CASSGGTTYGELFF.

The genes are TRBV30 and TRBJ2-7; no definite D call. Germline V gene sequence: CDR1 GTSNPN, CDR2 SVGIG (reference sequence). The germline V and J ends were trimmed by 2 bases and 5 bases, with 7 bases remaining between them. This CDR3 is built from 11 residues. This CDR3 reads CAWSPQNEQYF. CDR3 bases: TGTGCCTGGAGTCCTCAAAACGAGCAGTACTTC.

For this clonotype: An end of the junction differs from the germline gene, which may be a read error. The chain recombines TRBV12-3 or TRBV12-4 with TRBJ2-2; 12 bases map to TRBD2. The CDR3 contains 15 residues. CDR3 DNA sequence: TGTGCCAGCAGTCTAGCGGGGGGGTTGGCCGGGGAGCTGTTTTTT. Amino acids: CASSLAGGLAGELFF.

The chain carries TRBV30 and TRBJ1-5; 9 bases align to TRBD1. The CDR3 is made up of 14 amino acids. J was trimmed by 7 bases and V by 1 base; bases with no gene match: 5. CDR1 GTSNPN and CDR2 SVGIG come from the germline V gene (reference sequence). The CDR3 DNA sequence: TGTGCCTGGAGTGGGGGACAGGGAGTCCAGCCCCAGCATTTT. Translating it yields CAWSGGQGVQPQHF. The full variable domain, in which reference TRBV30 and TRBJ1-5 provide the parts outside the CDR3, is SQTIHQWPATLVQPVGSPLSLECTVEGTSNPNLYWYRQAAGRGLQLLFYSVGIGQISSEVPQNLSASRPQDRQFILSSKKLLLSDSGFYLCAWSGGQGVQPQHFGDGTRLSIL.

The rearrangement links TRBV20-1 to TRBJ1-1; D is undetermined. V lost 0 bases and J lost 1, with 15 bases in between. The CDR3 extends over 16 amino acids. Per germline, CDR1 DFQATT and CDR2 SNEGSKA (reference sequence). CDR3: CSAREHPRKPNTEAFF. The DNA for the CDR3 is TGCAGTGCTAGAGAACATCCCCGTAAGCCGAACACTGAAGCTTTCTTT.

V usage is TRBV6-6 and J usage is TRBJ2-7; 11 bases fit TRBD2. This CDR3 is built from 15 residues. Germline V gene data show CDR1 as MNHNY and CDR2 as SVGAGI (reference sequence). The ends lost 2 bases at V and 4 bases at J; junction bases unmatched: 4. CDR3 in DNA: TGTGCCAGCAGTTACGCTAGCGGGGGGAGATACGAGCAGTACTTC. It codes for CASSYASGGRYEQYF.

CDR3: CATSRVGGQGDTEQFF. The DNA of the CDR3 is TGTGCCACCAGCAGAGTTGGCGGACAGGGGGACACTGAGCAGTTCTTC. This chain joins TRBV15 and TRBJ2-1; 10 positions match TRBD1. Trimming removed 1 base from V and 9 bases from J; junction bases left unmatched: 9. Germline loops: CDR1 LNHNV, CDR2 YYDKDF (reference sequence). The CDR3 runs to 16 residues.

The chain is built from TRBV3-1 and TRBJ2-1, with D perhaps matching TRBD1 (6 bases). Trimming stripped 4 bases from V and 9 bases from J, with 10 bases between. The germline gives CDR1 LGHDT, CDR2 YNNKEL (reference sequence). The CDR3 has 12 residues. The CDR3 region has the DNA TGTGCCAGCAGCCTACAGGGCGGTGAGCAGTTCTTC. This translates into CASSLQGGEQFF.

The rearrangement links TRBV20-1 to TRBJ2-2, with 11 nucleotides matching TRBD2. This CDR3 region has 15 residues. Germline-derived CDR1 and CDR2 are DFQATT and SNEGSKA (reference sequence). V was pared by 1 base and J by 6 bases, with 4 bases of the junction left unmatched. The CDR3 coding sequence is TGCAGTGCTAGAGTCCTAGCGGGGGGCCCCGGGGAGCTGTTTTTT. Translated: CSARVLAGGPGELFF.

The chain is built from TRBV5-1 and TRBJ1-1, with D possibly being TRBD1 (5 bases). The ends were cut back, 4 bases at V and 6 bases at J, with 10 bases in the middle. CDR1 SGHRS and CDR2 YFSETQ come from the germline V gene. The CDR3 runs 12 residues. CDR3 nucleotide sequence: TGCGCCAGCAGCCCCATAGGGGCTGAAGCTTTCTTT. Translated, it gives CASSPIGAEAFF.

This chain connects TRBV6-2 or TRBV6-3 to TRBJ1-3; D gene uncertain. Trimming stripped 2 bases from V and 2 bases from J, with 13 bases between. This CDR3 region has 16 residues. Germline V CDR1 and CDR2: MNHEY, SVGEGT. The CDR3 DNA is TGTGCCAGCAGTTACGGCGCACTTTCAGCTGGAAACACCATATATTTT. This gives the protein CASSYGALSAGNTIYF.